The table lists the clone carrying this T cell receptor (beta chain) with a few counts. Its antigen is not known. The source of the sample is a study of beta chain features in type 1 diabetes. Findings of the study overall: Still unanswered here is whether HLA type influences TCRB rearrangement. PCR could preferentially amplify shorter templates, alike in patients and controls.

Investigators reverse transcribed all isolated RNA, so they sequenced expressed TCRB transcripts. This table comes from immunoSEQ multiplex PCR, and its TCRdb copy is limited to in-frame clones, with some not included. The sample shows 810,000 or so clones, roughly a sixth of them seen only once. CDR1 is SGHTA, CDR2 FQGNSA, per germline. With V trimmed by 5 bases and J by 3 bases, 20 bases remained unmatched. This CDR3 spans 19 amino acids. The sequence was obtained from a woman younger than 35 in good health. The sample was naive CD4+ T cells from blood. The gene calls are TRBV7-2 and TRBJ2-7; the match to TRBD2 covers 9 bases. This CDR3 reads CASSVKPPGWTSEVYEQYF. The DNA for the CDR3 is TGTGCCAGCAGCGTAAAGCCCCCCGGGTGGACTAGCGAAGTCTACGAGCAGTACTTC.